This T cell receptor beta chain was captured in a study of blood T cell repertoires in COVID-19. Looking at the study overall: The United States, Italy and Spain supplied acute and convalescent COVID-19 samples. Sample material is recorded as cDNA or gDNA derived from T cells, B-cell-depleted T cells, or PBMCs.

In the original workflow: How many nucleated cells were present was estimated from reference gene primer amplification. Data came from immunoSEQ multiplex PCR; TCRdb stores just in-frame clones and leaves some out. V and J calls and clone size come straight from that table; D and trimming were deduced from the DNA. The sample has roughly 160,000 clones, more than 70% seen once. The V and J ends lost 1 base and 5 bases, in that order; junction bases with no gene match: 11. The germline gives CDR1 SGHTA, CDR2 FQGNSA. There are 18 residues in the CDR3. The TCR comes from a man aged 45 to 65 with active or convalescent COVID-19. The sample comprised peripheral blood. The chain is built from TRBV7-2 and TRBJ1-6, with TRBD1 identical over 7 bases. The CDR3 coding sequence is TGTGCCAGCAGCTTAGAGTTATTCGGGACAGCTAATAATTCACCCCTCCACTTT. Translating it yields CASSLELFGTANNSPLHF.